This TCR beta chain was found in a study of OX40 agonist ivuxolimab in advanced cancers. Here immunoSEQ multiplex PCR was the method, and the copy in TCRdb shows in-frame clones only, minus some. The sample has about 58,000 clones, around 78% seen once. This clone was counted a few times. Germline V gene data show CDR1 as SGHRS and CDR2 as YFSETQ. The CDR3 length is 15 residues. The ends lost 2 bases at V and 5 bases at J; junction bases unmatched: 5. This sequence joins TRBV5-1 and TRBJ2-2; 8 bases agree with TRBD1. The sequence was collected from an adult with an advanced solid tumor such as melanoma, head and neck, liver or kidney cancer. The input for sequencing was CD4+ or CD8+ T cells sorted from blood, taken in a trial of the OX40 agonist ivuxolimab. CDR3 loop: CASSFRDRRTGELFF. The CDR3 region has the DNA TGCGCCAGCAGCTTCCGGGACAGGCGGACCGGGGAGCTGTTTTTT.